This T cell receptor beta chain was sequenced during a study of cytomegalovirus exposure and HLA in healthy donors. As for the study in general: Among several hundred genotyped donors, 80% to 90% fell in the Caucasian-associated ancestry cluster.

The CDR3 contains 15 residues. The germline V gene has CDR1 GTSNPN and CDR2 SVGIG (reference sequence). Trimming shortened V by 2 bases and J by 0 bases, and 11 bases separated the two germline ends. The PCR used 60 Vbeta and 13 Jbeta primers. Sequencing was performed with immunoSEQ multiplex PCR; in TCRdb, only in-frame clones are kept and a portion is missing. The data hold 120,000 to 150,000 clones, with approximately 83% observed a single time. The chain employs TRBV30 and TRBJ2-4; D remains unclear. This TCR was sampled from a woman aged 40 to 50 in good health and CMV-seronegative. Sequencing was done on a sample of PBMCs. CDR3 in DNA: TGTGCCTGGAGTATGGCACACGTAGCCAAAAACATTCAGTACTTC. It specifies CAWSMAHVAKNIQYF.